This T cell receptor beta chain was sequenced during a study of graft-versus-host responses after intestinal transplantation. TCRdb's copy holds only in-frame clones and misses some; the assay was immunoSEQ multiplex PCR. The table has around 21,000 clones, roughly 33% seen once. The authors combined about 200,000 CFSE-labeled responder cells with about 200,000 irradiated, violet-dye-labeled stimulator cells in plates. This specimen consisted of alloreactive CD8+ T cells from a mixed lymphocyte reaction culture, obtained before intestinal transplant. Sample subset: CFSE-low proliferating T cells sorted from approximately six-day pre-transplant mixed lymphocyte reaction (GvH or HvG direction). The TCR was taken from a human patient who received an intestinal transplant.

Written as DNA, the CDR3 is TGTGCCAGCAGCTCCGGGACTAGCGGGACTTACTACGAGCAGTACTTC. This codes for CASSSGTSGTYYEQYF. The J gene is TRBJ2-7, the V gene TRBV7-9; TRBD2 matches 13 bases. The ends lost 4 bases at V and 3 bases at J; junction bases unmatched: 6. There are 16 residues in the CDR3. CDR1 is SEHNR and CDR2 is FQNEAQ in the germline V gene (reference sequence).